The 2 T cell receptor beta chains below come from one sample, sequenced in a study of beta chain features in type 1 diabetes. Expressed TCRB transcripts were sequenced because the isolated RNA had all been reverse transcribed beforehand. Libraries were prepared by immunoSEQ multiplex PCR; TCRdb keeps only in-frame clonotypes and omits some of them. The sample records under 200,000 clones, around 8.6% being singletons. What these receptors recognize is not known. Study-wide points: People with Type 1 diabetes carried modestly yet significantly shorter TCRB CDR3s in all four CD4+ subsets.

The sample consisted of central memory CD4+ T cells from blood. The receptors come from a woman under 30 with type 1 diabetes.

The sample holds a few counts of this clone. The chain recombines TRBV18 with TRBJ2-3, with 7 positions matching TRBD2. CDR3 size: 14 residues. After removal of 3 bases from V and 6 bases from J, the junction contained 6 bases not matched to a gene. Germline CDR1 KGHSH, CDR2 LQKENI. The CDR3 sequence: CASSPPGLGDTQYF. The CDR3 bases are TGTGCCAGCTCACCCCCAGGACTAGGTGATACGCAGTATTTT. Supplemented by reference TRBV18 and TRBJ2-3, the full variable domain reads NAGVMQNPRHLVRRRGQEARLRCSPMKGHSHVYWYRQLPEEGLKFMVYLQKENIIDESGMPKERFSAEFPKEGPSILRIQQVVRGDSAAYFCASSPPGLGDTQYFGPGTRLTVL.

CDR3 DNA: TGTGCCAGCAGTTATAGCAATCAGCCCCAGCATTTT. This encodes CASSYSNQPQHF. The chain has TRBV7-2 and TRBJ1-5; D gene unclear. The CDR3 consists of 12 residues. Trimming shortened V by 6 bases and J by 0 bases, and 3 bases separated the two germline ends. Looked up from germline, CDR1 is SGHTA and CDR2 is FQGNSA.